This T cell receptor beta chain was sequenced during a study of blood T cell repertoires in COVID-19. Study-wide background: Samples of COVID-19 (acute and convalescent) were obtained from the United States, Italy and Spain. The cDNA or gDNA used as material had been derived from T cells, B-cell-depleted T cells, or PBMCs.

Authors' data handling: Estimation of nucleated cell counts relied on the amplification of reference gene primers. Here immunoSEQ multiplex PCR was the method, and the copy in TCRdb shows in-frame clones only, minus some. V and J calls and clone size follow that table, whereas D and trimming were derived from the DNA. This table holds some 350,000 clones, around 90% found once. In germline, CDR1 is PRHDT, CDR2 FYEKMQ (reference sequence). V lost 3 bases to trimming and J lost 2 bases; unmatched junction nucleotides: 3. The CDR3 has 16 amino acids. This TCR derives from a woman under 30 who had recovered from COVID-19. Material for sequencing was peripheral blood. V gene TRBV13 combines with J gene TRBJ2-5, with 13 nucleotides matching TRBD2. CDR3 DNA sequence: TGTGCCAGCAGCTTGGGGGGACTAGCGGGGCAAGAGACCCAGTACTTC. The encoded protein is CASSLGGLAGQETQYF. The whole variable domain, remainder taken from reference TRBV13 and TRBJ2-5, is AAGVIQSPRHLIKEKRETATLKCYPIPRHDTVYWYQQGPGQDPQFLISFYEKMQSDKGSIPDRFSAQQFSDYHSELNMSSLELGDSALYFCASSLGGLAGQETQYFGPGTRLLVL.